This T cell receptor (beta chain) stems from a study of T cell responses to AZD1222 COVID-19 vaccine. General study points: Reports indicate that nearly half of spike-specific TCRs are directed at unmutated variant regions. The donor cohort was predominantly white British with a female majority, and clonal diversity may have been underestimated. At study baseline, merely over 5 AZD1222 recipients were seropositive.

The CDR3 loop spans 15 amino acids. Between the trimmed V and J ends, which lost 4 bases and 5 bases, there was a span of 17 bases. Germline loops: CDR1 SGHAT, CDR2 FQNNGV. Notes on this clone: Antigen unknown.

Sequenced by immunoSEQ multiplex PCR; TCRdb stores in-frame clones only, minus some. The sample yields over 100,000 clones, approximately 90% seen once. This clonotype originated in an adult who received the AZD1222 COVID-19 vaccine. This material consisted of peripheral blood, taken 28 days after the second AZD1222 dose. The J gene is TRBJ2-5, the V gene TRBV11-2; D tentatively reads TRBD1 or TRBD2 (7 bases each). CDR3 DNA sequence: TGTGCCAGCAGCTCTCAAGCAGGGGGGGTGGAGACCCAGTACTTC. It translates to CASSSQAGGVETQYF.